This TCR beta chain was captured in a study of CD8+ T cells in alopecia areata. V lost 0 bases and J lost 6, with 14 bases in between. Germline V lookup: CDR1 SGDLS, CDR2 YYNGEE. This CDR3 has 15 amino acids. TCR sequencing used cDNA made by reverse transcription of extracted RNA. Produced via immunoSEQ multiplex PCR; TCRdb's table is partial and in-frame only. The table lists approximately 150,000 clones, more than 55% of them singletons, with less than 40% in the top ten. Sequencing was carried out using CD8+ T cells sorted from blood. J is TRBJ2-3 and V is TRBV9; D is unclear. The TCR originated in a human donor in good health. The CDR3 nucleotides read TGTGCCAGCAGCGTAGAGGAAGTAGTATCGGATACGCAGTATTTT. As protein: CASSVEEVVSDTQYF.